The following is a TCR beta chain sequence with its context. The antigen is undetermined. This entry is derived from a study of cytomegalovirus exposure and HLA in healthy donors. PCR employed 60 Vbeta and 13 Jbeta primers. Clones were read by immunoSEQ multiplex PCR, and TCRdb kept only the in-frame ones, dropping some. The sample yields under 150,000 clones, 81% seen once. The germline CDR1 and CDR2 sequences are GTSNPN and SVGIG (reference sequence). The junction had 10 bases not matched to a gene; V was cut back by 5 bases and J by 11 bases. CDR3 length equals 12 residues. Overall study results and limits: Presence/absence analyses took donor sequencing depth as roughly uniform. Association of a missense DCLRE1C variant with TCR beta V- and J-gene trimming was reported in a later analysis. After further analysis at a later stage, roughly 15,000 TCR beta sequences were associated with HLA alleles at 0.05 false discovery rate.

This clonotype was obtained from a woman between 25 and 40 years old in good health and CMV-seronegative. The rearrangement uses TRBV30 and TRBJ1-1, with TRBD1 identical over 8 bases. Sequencing was performed on PBMCs. The CDR3, as DNA: TGTGCCTGGTCCCAGGGGGCTCTGGGGGCTTTCTTT. Its translation: CAWSQGALGAFF. The whole variable domain, filled in from reference TRBV30 and TRBJ1-1, reads SQTIHQWPATLVQPVGSPLSLECTVEGTSNPNLYWYRQAAGRGLQLLFYSVGIGQISSEVPQNLSASRPQDRQFILSSKKLLLSDSGFYLCAWSQGALGAFFGQGTRLTVV.